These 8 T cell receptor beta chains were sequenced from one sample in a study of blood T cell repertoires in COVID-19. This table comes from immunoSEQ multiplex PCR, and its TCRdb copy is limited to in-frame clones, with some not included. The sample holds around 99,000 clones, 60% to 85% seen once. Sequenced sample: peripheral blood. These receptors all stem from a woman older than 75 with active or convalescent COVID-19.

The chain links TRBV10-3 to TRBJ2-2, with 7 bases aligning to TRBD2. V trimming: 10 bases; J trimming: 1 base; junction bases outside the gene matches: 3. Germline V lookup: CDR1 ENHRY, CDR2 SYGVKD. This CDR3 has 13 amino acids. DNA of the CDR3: TGTGCCACTGGCGGGGGGAACACCGGGGAGCTGTTTTTT. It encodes CATGGGNTGELFF.

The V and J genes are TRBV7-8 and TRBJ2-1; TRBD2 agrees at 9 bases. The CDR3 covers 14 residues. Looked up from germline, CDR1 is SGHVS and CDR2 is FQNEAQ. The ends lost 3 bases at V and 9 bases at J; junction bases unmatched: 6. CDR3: CASSFSLAGFEQFF. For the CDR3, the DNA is TGTGCCAGCAGCTTTTCTCTAGCGGGATTTGAGCAGTTCTTC.

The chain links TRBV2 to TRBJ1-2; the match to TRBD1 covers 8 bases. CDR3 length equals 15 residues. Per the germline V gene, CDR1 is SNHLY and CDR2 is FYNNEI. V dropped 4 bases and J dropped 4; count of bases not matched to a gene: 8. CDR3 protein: CASSADRGWGYGYTF. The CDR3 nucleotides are TGTGCCAGCAGTGCAGACAGGGGATGGGGCTATGGCTACACCTTC. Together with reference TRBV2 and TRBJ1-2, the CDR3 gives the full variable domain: EPEVTQTPSHQVTQMGQEVILRCVPISNHLYFYWYRQILGQKVEFLVSFYNNEISEKSEIFDDQFSVERPDGSNFTLKIRSTKLEDSAMYFCASSADRGWGYGYTFGSGTRLTVV.

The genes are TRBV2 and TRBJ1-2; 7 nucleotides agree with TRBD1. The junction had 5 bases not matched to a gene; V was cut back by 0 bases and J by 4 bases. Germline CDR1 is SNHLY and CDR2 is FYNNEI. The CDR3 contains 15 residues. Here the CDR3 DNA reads TGTGCCAGCAGTGAAGCCCGGGACAGTATCTATGGCTACACCTTC. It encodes CASSEARDSIYGYTF.

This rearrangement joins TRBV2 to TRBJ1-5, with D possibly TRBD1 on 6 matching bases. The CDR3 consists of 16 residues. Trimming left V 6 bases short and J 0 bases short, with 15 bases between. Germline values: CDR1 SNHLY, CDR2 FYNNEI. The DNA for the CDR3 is TGTGCCAGCAGGGATGGGACAAGAAATAGCAATCAGCCCCAGCATTTT. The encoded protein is CASRDGTRNSNQPQHF.

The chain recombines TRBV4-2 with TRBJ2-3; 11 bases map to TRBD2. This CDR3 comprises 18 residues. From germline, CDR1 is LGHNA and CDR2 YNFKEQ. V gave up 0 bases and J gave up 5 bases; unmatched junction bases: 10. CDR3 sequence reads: CASSQESPLAGGIDTQYF. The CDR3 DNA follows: TGTGCCAGCAGCCAAGAAAGTCCGCTAGCGGGAGGCATAGATACGCAGTATTTT.

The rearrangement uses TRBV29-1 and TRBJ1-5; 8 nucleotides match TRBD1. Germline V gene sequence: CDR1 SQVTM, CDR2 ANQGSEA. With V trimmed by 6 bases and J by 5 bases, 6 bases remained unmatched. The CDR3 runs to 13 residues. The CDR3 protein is CSVGQGLDQPQHF. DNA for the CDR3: TGCAGCGTCGGACAGGGTCTGGATCAGCCCCAGCATTTT.

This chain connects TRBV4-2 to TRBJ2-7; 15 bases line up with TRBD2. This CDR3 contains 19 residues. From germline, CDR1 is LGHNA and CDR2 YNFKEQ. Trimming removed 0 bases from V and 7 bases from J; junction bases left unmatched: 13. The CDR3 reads CASSQDLVRTSGRAGEQYF. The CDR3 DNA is TGTGCCAGCAGCCAAGATTTGGTTAGGACTAGCGGGAGGGCCGGTGAGCAGTACTTC.